The text below deals with one TCR beta chain. Antigen: not known. Combining a sample-barcoded 5' primer with a J-beta primer mix, a second PCR ran for roughly 7 to 12 cycles. The template-switch adaptor was a 5' adaptor with 12 random nucleotides. It tagged each cDNA molecule. Via MiXCR, TCRdb re-called the 5' RACE reads, giving one row per CDR3 protein. The top ten hold 6.5% to 8.5% of the sample, which has about 1.4 million distinct CDR3 sequences, approximately 59% seen once. CDR1 and CDR2 from the germline V gene are SSHAT and FNYEAQ (reference sequence). The CDR3 contains 16 residues. V was clipped by 2 bases and J by 6 bases; unmatched bases: 9. This sample was included in a study of blood T cells in healthy people across ages. Study-wide points: Older age went with lower TCR beta diversity per million T cells, in a roughly linear way.

This chain connects TRBV7-7 to TRBJ2-2; the match to TRBD2 covers 7 bases. Material: blood. This clonotype originated in a man between 18 and 35 years old in good health. CDR3 DNA: TGTGCCAGCAGCTTACGTCCGCAGCGGGAACCCGGGGAGCTGTTTTTT. The encoded protein is CASSLRPQREPGELFF.